These T cell receptor beta chains were read from a single sample in a study of cytomegalovirus exposure and HLA in healthy donors. Clones were sequenced by immunoSEQ multiplex PCR, and TCRdb holds only the in-frame ones, with some missing. This table holds over 95,000 clones, over 60% found once. Source material: PBMCs. All receptors come from a female donor in good health and CMV-seronegative. The CDR3 runs from the conserved cysteine through the conserved F or W. D genes are given only for firm matches. Clone size appears in some rows only: once, few, many, or a class for an expanded clone.

>TRBV19|NA|TRBD1|TRBJ1-2
CASSRDRDRDGYTF
TGTGCCAGCTCCCGGGACAGGGACAGGGATGGCTACACCTTC
>TRBV5-1|NA|NA|TRBJ1-1
CASSLERDTEAFF
TGCGCCAGCAGCTTAGAAAGAGACACTGAAGCTTTCTTT
>TRBV6-6|NA|NA|TRBJ2-1
CASSYSVAVVDNEQFF
TGTGCCAGCAGTTACTCGGTAGCAGTCGTTGACAATGAGCAGTTCTTC
>TRBV15|NA|TRBD1|TRBJ1-6
CATSRDGGQGGSPLHF
TGTGCCACCAGCAGAGATGGGGGACAGGGTGGTTCACCCCTCCACTTT
>TRBV19|NA|NA|TRBJ2-4
CASSIGIWGDIQYF
TGTGCCAGTAGTATTGGCATATGGGGGGACATTCAGTACTTC
>TRBV28|NA|NA|TRBJ2-6
CASRAGKGVSGANVLTF
TGTGCCAGCAGGGCCGGGAAGGGGGTTTCTGGGGCCAACGTCCTGACTTTC
>TRBV19|few|NA|TRBJ1-4
CASNPGEATNEKLFF
TGTGCCAGTAATCCGGGGGAAGCAACTAATGAAAAACTGTTTTTT
>TRBV5-1|NA|NA|TRBJ2-2
CASSSTSRRVTGELFF
TGCGCCAGCAGCTCCACTTCCCGGCGGGTGACCGGGGAGCTGTTTTTT
>TRBV6-6|once|NA|TRBJ1-2
CASSPTLDGQGGYTF
TGTGCCAGCAGTCCGACCCTAGACGGTCAAGGAGGCTACACCTTC
>TRBV7-3|once|NA|TRBJ2-5
CASSPSRGRETQYF
TGTGCCAGCAGCCCCTCTCGCGGGCGAGAGACCCAGTACTTC
>TRBV5-1|NA|TRBD1|TRBJ2-5
CASSTGQGGETQYF
TGCGCCAGCAGCACGGGACAGGGGGGGGAGACCCAGTACTTC
>TRBV18|once|TRBD1|TRBJ2-7
CASSPTGVGYEQYF
TGTGCCAGCTCACCGACAGGGGTGGGCTACGAGCAGTACTTC
>TRBV4-3|NA|NA|TRBJ1-1
CASSQDPRFPSEAFF
TGCGCCAGCAGCCAAGATCCTCGGTTTCCCTCTGAAGCTTTCTTT
>TRBV29-1|NA|NA|TRBJ2-2
CSVAGLKGRTGELFF
TGCAGCGTTGCCGGTTTAAAGGGGCGGACCGGGGAGCTGTTTTTT